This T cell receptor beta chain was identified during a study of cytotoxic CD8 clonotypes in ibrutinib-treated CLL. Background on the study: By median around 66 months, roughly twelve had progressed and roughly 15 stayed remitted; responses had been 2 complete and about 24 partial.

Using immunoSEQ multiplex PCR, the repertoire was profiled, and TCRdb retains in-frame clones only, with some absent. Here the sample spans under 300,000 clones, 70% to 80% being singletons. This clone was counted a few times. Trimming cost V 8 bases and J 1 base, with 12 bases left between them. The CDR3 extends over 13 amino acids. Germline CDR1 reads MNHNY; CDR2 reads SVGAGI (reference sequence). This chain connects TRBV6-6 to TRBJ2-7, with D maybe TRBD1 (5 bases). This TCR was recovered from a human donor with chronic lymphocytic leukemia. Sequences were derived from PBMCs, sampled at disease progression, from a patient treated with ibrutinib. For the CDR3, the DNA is TGTGCCAGCTCCGGCAGGGTGTCCTACGAGCAGTACTTC. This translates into CASSGRVSYEQYF.